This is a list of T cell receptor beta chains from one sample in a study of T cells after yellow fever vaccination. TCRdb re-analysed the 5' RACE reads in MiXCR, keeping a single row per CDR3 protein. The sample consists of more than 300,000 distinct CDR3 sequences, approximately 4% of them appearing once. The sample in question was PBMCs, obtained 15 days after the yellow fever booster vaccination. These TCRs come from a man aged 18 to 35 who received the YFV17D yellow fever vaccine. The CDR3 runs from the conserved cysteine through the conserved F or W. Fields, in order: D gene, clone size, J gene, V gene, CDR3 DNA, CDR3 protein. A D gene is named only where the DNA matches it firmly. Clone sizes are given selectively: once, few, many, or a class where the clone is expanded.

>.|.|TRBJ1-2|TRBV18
TGTGCCAGCTCACCGTCCCTAAAGGAAGGCTACACCTTC
CASSPSLKEGYTF
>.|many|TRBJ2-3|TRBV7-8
TGTGCCAGCAGCTCGAGGAGCGGCGGGGGCAGCACAGATACGCAGTATTTT
CASSSRSGGGSTDTQYF
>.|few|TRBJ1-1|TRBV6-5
TGTGCCAGCAACACCGGGGGAGGGCTCGGGCACAATGAAGCTTTCTTT
CASNTGGGLGHNEAFF
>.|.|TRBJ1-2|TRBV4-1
TGCGCCAGCAGCCCCTTGGGGGGTCGCGGCTACACCTTC
CASSPLGGRGYTF
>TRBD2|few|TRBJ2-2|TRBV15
TGTGCCACCAGCAGAGATTTTAGCGGGGGACCCGTGGAGCTGTTTTTT
CATSRDFSGGPVELFF
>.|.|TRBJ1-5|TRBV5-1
TGCGCCAGCAGCTTGGGGGACGGGGAGAATCAGCCCGAGCATTTT
CASSLGDGENQPEHF
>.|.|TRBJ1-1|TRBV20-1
TGCAGTGCTAGAGACCCGAAAGCGTTAACTGAAGCTTTCTTT
CSARDPKALTEAFF
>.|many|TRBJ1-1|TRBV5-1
TGCGCCAGCAGCTTGGGAGCCCAGACTGAAGCTTTCTTT
CASSLGAQTEAFF
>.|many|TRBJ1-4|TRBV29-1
TGCAGCGTCGGTGGGGGTGAAAAACTGTTTTTT
CSVGGGEKLFF
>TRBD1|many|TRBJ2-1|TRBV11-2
TGTGCCAGCAGCTTACGGACCGGGACAGGAAATGAGCAGTTCTTC
CASSLRTGTGNEQFF
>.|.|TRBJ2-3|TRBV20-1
TGCAGTGCTGGGTTGGGGGGGCCGGATACGCAGTATTTT
CSAGLGGPDTQYF
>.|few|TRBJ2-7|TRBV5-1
TGCGCCAGCAGCCGTTGGACGGACCAGGACGAGCAGTACTTC
CASSRWTDQDEQYF
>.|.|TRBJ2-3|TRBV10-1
TGCGCCAGCAGTGAGTGGGCAGGGGACCACACAGATACGCAGTATTTT
CASSEWAGDHTDTQYF
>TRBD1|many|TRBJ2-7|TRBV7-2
TGTGCCAGCAGCCCCCGACAGGGGGCCTACGAGCAGTACTTC
CASSPRQGAYEQYF
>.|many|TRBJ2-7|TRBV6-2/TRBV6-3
TGTGCCAGCAGTTACGGGGCAGCCAGCTCCTACGAGCAGTACTTC
CASSYGAASSYEQYF
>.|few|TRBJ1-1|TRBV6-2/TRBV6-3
TGTGCCAGCCTGACCCAGGGGATCCGGGGAGCTTTCTTT
CASLTQGIRGAFF
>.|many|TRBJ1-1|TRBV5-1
TGCGCCAGCAGCCCCGGGCAGACGGGGACTGAAGCTTTCTTT
CASSPGQTGTEAFF
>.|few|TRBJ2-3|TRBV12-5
TGTGCTAGTGGTTTACAGGGTTCAACAGATACGCAGTATTTT
CASGLQGSTDTQYF
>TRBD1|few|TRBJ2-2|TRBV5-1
TGCGCCAGCAGCACAGGACAGGGGCCCAACACCGGGGAGCTGTTTTTT
CASSTGQGPNTGELFF
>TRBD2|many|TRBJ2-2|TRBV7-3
TGTGCCAGCAGCCCGTCTAGCGGGGGGCGAATCGGGGAGCTGTTTTTT
CASSPSSGGRIGELFF
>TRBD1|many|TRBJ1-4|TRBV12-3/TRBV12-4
TGTGCCAGCAGCCCGGACAGGGGGATTGAAAAACTGTTTTTT
CASSPDRGIEKLFF
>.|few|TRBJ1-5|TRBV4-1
TGCGCCAGCAGCCAATTCGAAAGGCAGCCCCAGCATTTT
CASSQFERQPQHF
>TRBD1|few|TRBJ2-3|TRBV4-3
TGCGCCAGCAGCCGGGGGACAGGGACAGACTTTAGCACAGATACGCAGTATTTT
CASSRGTGTDFSTDTQYF
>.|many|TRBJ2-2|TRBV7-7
TGTGCCAGCAGCAGGGGGTCCGGGACACCGAACACCGGGGAGCTGTTTTTT
CASSRGSGTPNTGELFF